This paragraph reports one TCR beta chain. Antigen: not known. PCR amplification relied on 60 Vbeta primers (plus 13 Jbeta primers). Repertoires were generated with immunoSEQ multiplex PCR, while TCRdb's copy carries only in-frame clones and drops some. This sample has more than 100,000 clones, with 79% found just once. The sample comes from a study of cytomegalovirus exposure and HLA in healthy donors. General study points: A reported reduction in N-insertions relative to the roughly 670-donor mean was seen in an Asian-associated ancestry cluster in a later analysis. In a later analysis, TCR beta V- and J-gene trimming showed a link to a missense DCLRE1C variant. Analyzed later, association rates of TCRs varied across HLA loci, with DRB1 most and HLA-C fewest. The majority of TCR sequences were rare, yet some public TCRs appeared in many donors.

The V end lost 1 base, the J end lost 9 bases, and 19 bases lay between the germline ends. The CDR3 totals 15 residues. Germline CDR1 reads SGHDN; CDR2 reads FVKESK. Input material: PBMCs. The TCR comes from a male donor in good health and CMV-seronegative. The chain couples TRBV14 to TRBJ2-7, with D perhaps matching TRBD1 (5 bases). This CDR3 is CASSQGQGYYSGQYF. CDR3 nucleotide sequence: TGTGCCAGCAGCCAAGGCCAGGGTTACTATTCCGGGCAGTACTTC. Full variable domain (rest looked up from reference TRBV14 and TRBJ2-7): EAGVTQFPSHSVIEKGQTVTLRCDPISGHDNLYWYRRVMGKEIKFLLHFVKESKQDESGMPNNRFLAERTGGTYSTLKVQPAELEDSGVYFCASSQGQGYYSGQYFGPGTRLTVT.